The 23 T cell receptor beta chains below all came from one sample that was sequenced in a study of identical twins. TCRdb reprocessed the 5' RACE reads with MiXCR, giving one entry per CDR3 protein. This table holds 540,000 or so distinct CDR3 sequences, 20% to 25% found once. In addition, the sample was reused for a study of yellow fever vaccine responses in identical twins.

Sequencing used CD4+ T cells sorted from blood. All receptors derive from a woman younger than 30 in good health.

This clonotype was detected a few times. V is TRBV7-9 and J is TRBJ1-1; D is undetermined. This CDR3 contains 15 residues. Germline-derived CDR1 and CDR2 are SEHNR and FQNEAQ (reference sequence). The ends were cut back, 4 bases at V and 2 bases at J, with 14 bases in the middle. This CDR3 reads CASSWVGRANTEAFF. Written as DNA, the CDR3 is TGTGCCAGCAGCTGGGTAGGGAGGGCCAACACTGAAGCTTTCTTT.

Turning to this clonotype: One end of the junction varies from germline; a read error may be responsible. V and J are TRBV7-9 and TRBJ2-2, with D possibly matching TRBD1 (7 bases). CDR1 and CDR2 (germline): SEHNR, FQNEAQ (reference sequence). The CDR3 has 16 residues. The CDR3 reads CASRGTGGANTGELFF. For the CDR3, the DNA is TGTGCTAGCAGGGGGACCGGGGGAGCGAACACCGGGGAGCTGTTTTTT.

This clonotype has just one count. The chain's CDR3 is CASTGERTTQGTQYF. The CDR3 DNA sequence: TGTGCCAGCACAGGGGAGAGAACTACACAGGGGACCCAGTACTTC. The rearrangement links TRBV2 to TRBJ2-5, with D possibly being TRBD1 (6 bases). This CDR3 comprises 15 residues. Trimming stripped 7 bases from V and 7 bases from J, with 22 bases between. Germline lookup yields CDR1 SNHLY and CDR2 FYNNEI.

This clonotype came up a few times. The rearrangement links TRBV12-3 or TRBV12-4 to TRBJ2-1; TRBD2 matches 10 bases. Trimming cost V 0 bases and J 3 bases; bases outside gene matches: 5. The CDR3 sequence is 17 residues long. This CDR3 reads CASSLAASGGHYNEQFF. CDR3 sequence (DNA): TGTGCCAGCAGTTTAGCGGCTAGCGGGGGCCACTACAATGAGCAGTTCTTC.

The J gene is TRBJ2-5, the V gene TRBV5-4; TRBD2 agrees at 7 bases. The V and J ends lost 4 bases and 5 bases, in that order; junction bases with no gene match: 11. The CDR3 has 15 residues. Looked up from germline, CDR1 is SGHNT and CDR2 is YYREEE (reference sequence). Here the CDR3 DNA reads TGTGCCAGCAGCCCCCCGGGGGGAGGGGCGGAGACCCAGTACTTC. Its translation is CASSPPGGGAETQYF.

The chain joins TRBV12-3 or TRBV12-4 to TRBJ1-1; D possibly corresponds to TRBD1 (6 bases). V lost 5 bases and J lost 4, with 23 bases in between. This CDR3 comprises 17 residues. CDR3 residues: CASSPPGAIRGGTEAFF. CDR3 nucleotide sequence: TGTGCCAGCAGTCCCCCAGGGGCGATCCGAGGCGGCACTGAAGCTTTCTTT.

This sequence joins TRBV20-1 and TRBJ2-3, with 10 positions matching TRBD1. This CDR3 is built from 13 residues. Germline loops: CDR1 DFQATT, CDR2 SNEGSKA (reference sequence). Unmatched junction bases numbered 5, after V lost 7 bases and J lost 4 bases. The CDR3 region is CSGGGQGPDTQYF. The CDR3 DNA is TGCAGTGGAGGGGGACAGGGGCCAGATACGCAGTATTTT.

The chain has TRBV20-1 and TRBJ2-3; unclear D gene. The CDR3 has 14 residues. Germline-derived CDR1 and CDR2 are DFQATT and SNEGSKA (reference sequence). Trimming removed 3 bases at V and 8 bases at J, with 18 bases between. This CDR3 is CSASLLSATRTQYF. CDR3 DNA: TGCAGTGCTAGTTTGTTATCGGCTACCCGTACGCAGTATTTT.

In this sample, this clonotype turned up a few times. V gene TRBV19 combines with J gene TRBJ2-7; D uncertain. Germline V gene lookup returns CDR1 LNHDA and CDR2 SQIVND (reference sequence). The V end was cut by 3 bases, the J end by 4 bases, with 13 bases between. This CDR3 spans 14 amino acids. The CDR3 sequence is CASSISPTAYEQYF. Written as DNA, the CDR3 is TGTGCCAGTAGTATTTCCCCTACGGCGTACGAGCAGTACTTC.

This clonotype was detected a few times. The chain couples TRBV3-1 to TRBJ1-2; D may be TRBD1 (5 bases). The germline gives CDR1 LGHDT, CDR2 YNNKEL (reference sequence). CDR3 length: 14 amino acids. With 6 bases removed from V and 4 bases from J, the gap between germline ends came to 15 bases. The CDR3 loop is CASSGRLRGYGYTF. For the CDR3, the DNA is TGTGCCAGCAGTGGTCGTTTGAGGGGCTATGGCTACACCTTC.

This clonotype was picked up a small number of times. The J gene is TRBJ2-7, the V gene TRBV3-1; TRBD1 is a possible D gene (7 bases). V was clipped by 6 bases and J by 0 bases, with 15 bases between them. Germline V gene data show CDR1 as LGHDT and CDR2 as YNNKEL (reference sequence). The CDR3 runs 15 residues. The CDR3: CASSRGTAYSYEQYF. CDR3 sequence (DNA): TGTGCCAGCAGTCGCGGGACAGCTTACTCCTACGAGCAGTACTTC.

This sequence joins TRBV5-6 and TRBJ2-3; 8 bases match TRBD1. CDR3 size: 16 residues. Germline V gives CDR1 SGHDT, CDR2 YYEEEE. Losses at the gene ends were 0 bases for V and 5 bases for J; bases not matched to a gene: 8. CDR3 region: CASSLDPTGVVDTQYF. CDR3 in DNA: TGTGCCAGCAGCTTGGATCCGACAGGGGTGGTAGATACGCAGTATTTT. Using reference TRBV5-6 and TRBJ2-3 for the parts outside the CDR3, the full variable domain is DAGVTQSPTHLIKTRGQQVTLRCSPKSGHDTVSWYQQALGQGPQFIFQYYEEEERQRGNFPDRFSGHQFPNYSSELNVNALLLGDSALYLCASSLDPTGVVDTQYFGPGTRLTVL.

This chain connects TRBV27 to TRBJ1-4; 11 bases fit TRBD1. J lost 10 bases, V lost 6 bases, and 10 bases had no gene match. This CDR3 contains 15 residues. The germline V gene has CDR1 MNHEY and CDR2 SMNVEV (reference sequence). The CDR3 sequence: CASSSTGTGGRKLFF. CDR3 in DNA: TGTGCCAGCAGCTCAACCGGGACAGGGGGGAGAAAACTGTTTTTT.

As to this clonotype: A read error may produce the germline difference seen at one junction end. This chain links TRBV20-1 with TRBJ2-5; 10 bases map to TRBD1. The CDR3 is 14 residues long. Germline V gene sequence: CDR1 DFQATT, CDR2 SNEGSKA (reference sequence). In nucleotides, the CDR3 is TGCAGTCCTAGGGGGACAGGGGTTAGAGAGACCCAGTACTTC. This encodes CSPRGTGVRETQYF.

This clonotype was seen a few times. A clone one base away is much larger, so this may be a read error. This sequence joins TRBV7-8 and TRBJ2-3; TRBD2 is a possible D gene (6 bases). Germline assignment: CDR1 SGHVS and CDR2 FQNEAQ. CDR3 length: 14 residues. The ends were cut back, 2 bases at V and 5 bases at J, with 11 bases in the middle. CDR3 protein: CASSLRRERDTQYF. CDR3 DNA: TGTGCCAGCAGCTTACGACGGGAGAGAGATACGCAGTATTTT.

A note on this clonotype: This CDR3 is missing its conserved last phenylalanine or tryptophan, likely due to a read error. The DNA is left out, because the CDR3 cannot be placed on it with certainty; the CDR3 is given as TCRdb lists it. CDR3 sequence: CASSGTGDD. The chain uses TRBV27 and TRBJ2-7; the D call TRBD1 from the table was never checked on the DNA. Counting both end residues, the CDR3 totals 9 amino acids. CDR1 is MNHEY and CDR2 is SMNVEV in the germline V gene (reference sequence).

The CDR3 DNA reads TGTGCCAGCAGCTTAGAACTAGCGGACAATGAGCAGTTCTTC. Amino acids: CASSLELADNEQFF. The chain joins TRBV7-2 to TRBJ2-1; TRBD2 matches at 8 bases. Germline CDR1 and CDR2: SGHTA and FQGNSA. J gave up 5 bases and V 1 base, and 1 base lay outside the gene matches. This CDR3 comprises 14 residues.

V gene TRBV20-1 combines with J gene TRBJ2-2, with D perhaps matching TRBD1 (5 bases). The V gene lost 6 bases and the J gene lost 0 bases, with 11 bases spanning the gap. From germline, CDR1 is DFQATT and CDR2 SNEGSKA (reference sequence). The CDR3 contains 14 residues. The CDR3 nucleotides read TGCAGTGCCCAGACGACAGCGAACACCGGGGAGCTGTTTTTT. Residues: CSAQTTANTGELFF.

The chain is built from TRBV20-1 and TRBJ1-5, with D perhaps matching TRBD1 (5 bases). The CDR3 runs to 13 residues. V was cut by 4 bases and J by 6 bases, with 13 bases left in between. CDR1 DFQATT and CDR2 SNEGSKA come from the germline V gene (reference sequence). The CDR3 region is CSAMGQGRQPQHF. The CDR3 DNA reads TGCAGTGCTATGGGGCAGGGACGTCAGCCCCAGCATTTT.

This clonotype was seen a few times. This chain links TRBV2 with TRBJ2-5, with TRBD1 identical over 7 bases. The V segment lost 6 bases and the J segment 5 bases; nucleotides outside the gene matches: 6. CDR1 is SNHLY, CDR2 FYNNEI, per germline. This CDR3 has 13 amino acids. The CDR3 DNA is TGTGCCAGCAGGAGGAACAGGGGCGAGACCCAGTACTTC. Protein: CASRRNRGETQYF.

This clonotype has only a few counts. The chain uses TRBV5-6 and TRBJ1-1; 7 bases are shared with TRBD1. The CDR3 length is 13 residues. Unmatched junction bases numbered 9, after V lost 3 bases and J lost 10 bases. Germline V gene data show CDR1 as SGHDT and CDR2 as YYEEEE. CDR3 coding DNA: TGTGCCAGCAGCTCGTATGACAGGGAGGGAGCTTTCTTT. Encoded protein: CASSSYDREGAFF. Together with reference TRBV5-6 and TRBJ1-1, the CDR3 gives the full variable domain: DAGVTQSPTHLIKTRGQQVTLRCSPKSGHDTVSWYQQALGQGPQFIFQYYEEEERQRGNFPDRFSGHQFPNYSSELNVNALLLGDSALYLCASSSYDREGAFFGQGTRLTVV.

This chain joins TRBV20-1 and TRBJ1-5; 9 bases match TRBD1. CDR3 length: 14 amino acids. Germline CDR1 and CDR2: DFQATT and SNEGSKA (reference sequence). V dropped 3 bases and J dropped 9; count of bases not matched to a gene: 9. The DNA for the CDR3 is TGCAGTGCTAGGTCGGGACAGGGAATGGGGCCCCAGCATTTT. Translation gives CSARSGQGMGPQHF.

V usage is TRBV12-3 or TRBV12-4 and J usage is TRBJ1-2; D call uncertain. V was pared by 7 bases and J by 2 bases, with 8 bases between. CDR3 size: 12 residues. CDR3 protein: CASNRGNYGYTF. The DNA for the CDR3 is TGTGCCAGCAATCGCGGAAACTATGGCTACACCTTC.